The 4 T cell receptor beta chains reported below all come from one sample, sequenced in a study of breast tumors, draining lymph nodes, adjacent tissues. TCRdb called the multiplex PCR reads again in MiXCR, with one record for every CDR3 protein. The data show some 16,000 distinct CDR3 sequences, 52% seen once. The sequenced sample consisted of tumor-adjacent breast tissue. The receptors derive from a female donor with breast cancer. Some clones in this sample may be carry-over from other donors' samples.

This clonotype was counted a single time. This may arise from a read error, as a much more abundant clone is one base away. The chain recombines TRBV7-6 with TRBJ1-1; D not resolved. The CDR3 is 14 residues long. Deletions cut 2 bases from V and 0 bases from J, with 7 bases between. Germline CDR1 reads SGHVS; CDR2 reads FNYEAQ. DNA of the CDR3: TGTGCCAGCAGCTTACAAGGGATGAACACTGAAGCTTTCTTT. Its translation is CASSLQGMNTEAFF. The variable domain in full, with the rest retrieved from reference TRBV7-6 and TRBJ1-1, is GAGVSQSPRYKVTKRGQDVALRCDPISGHVSLYWYRQALGQGPEFLTYFNYEAQQDKSGLPNDRFSAERPEGSISTLTIQRTEQRDSAMYRCASSLQGMNTEAFFGQGTRLTVV.

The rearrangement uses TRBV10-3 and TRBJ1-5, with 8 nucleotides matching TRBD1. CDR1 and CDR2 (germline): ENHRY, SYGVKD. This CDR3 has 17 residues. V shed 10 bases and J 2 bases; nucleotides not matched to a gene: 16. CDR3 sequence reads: CATSPGQVRVGNQPQHF. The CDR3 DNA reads TGTGCCACCTCTCCGGGACAGGTTCGGGTTGGCAATCAGCCCCAGCATTTT.

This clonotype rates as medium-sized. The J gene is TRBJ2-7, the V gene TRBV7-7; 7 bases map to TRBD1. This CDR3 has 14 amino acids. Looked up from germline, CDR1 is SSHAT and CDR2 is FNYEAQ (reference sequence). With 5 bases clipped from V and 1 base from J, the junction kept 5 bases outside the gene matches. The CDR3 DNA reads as TGTGCCAGCAGCATTAACAGGGGTTCCTACGAGCAGTACTTC. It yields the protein CASSINRGSYEQYF.

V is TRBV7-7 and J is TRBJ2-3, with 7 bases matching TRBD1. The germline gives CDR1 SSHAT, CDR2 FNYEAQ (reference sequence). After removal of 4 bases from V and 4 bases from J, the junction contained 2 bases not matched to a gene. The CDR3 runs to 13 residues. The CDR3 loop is CASSSGQSDTQYF. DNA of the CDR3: TGTGCCAGCAGCTCGGGACAGTCAGATACGCAGTATTTT.